This TCR beta chain was sequenced in a study of Graves' ophthalmopathy and Graves' hyperthyroidism (dated by TCRdb to between 2017 and 2018). Turning to the overall study: Stable hyperthyroidism was defined as no progression to ophthalmopathy within 18 months of follow-up. After sampling, hyperthyroidism patients received methimazole starting at 30 mg daily, and ophthalmopathy patients received high-dose intravenous methylprednisolone. To tell Graves' ophthalmopathy apart from Graves' hyperthyroidism, and to predict which patients would progress to ophthalmopathy, the study relied on TCR beta repertoire signatures. In total, some 140 blood samples were TCR-sequenced: some 43 ophthalmopathy, some 75 hyperthyroidism and about 17 hyperthyroidism-to-ophthalmopathy patients. T-cell repertoires of thyroid tissue and blood were compared in 5 or 6 hyperthyroidism patients. To explore V-J signatures that distinguish ophthalmopathy from hyperthyroidism, a discovery set of 100 patients was enrolled, made up of 40 to 45 with ophthalmopathy and 57 with stable hyperthyroidism. An independent validation cohort was composed of some 19 hyperthyroidism patients and 17 patients who later progressed from hyperthyroidism to ophthalmopathy. Here is what the overall study found, with its caveats: No statistical method was used to predetermine the sample size, and group allocation was not hidden from the investigators. Among expanded thyroid clonotypes with frequency above 0.001, most also showed up in blood, which suggests that blood repertoires may reflect the thyroid immune response. The 13-signature model separated ophthalmopathy from stable hyperthyroidism with approximately 90% sensitivity and 81% to 82% specificity in cross-validation, and 80%/75% in the test set. In validation, the model predicted ophthalmopathy progression with about 70% sensitivity and around 72% specificity; more than ten predicted patients were CT-confirmed with GO in a median of 6.5 months.

Patients with hyperthyroidism were aged 18 to 65 years, had been newly diagnosed, and had a disease duration of less than 2 months. Patients were excluded if they had other autoimmune diseases, uncontrolled infections, pregnancy or lactation. Diagnosis relied on clinical symptoms, serum thyroxine, TRAb, thyroid ultrasound and orbital computed tomography. Total RNA was extracted with Trizol reagent and quality-checked on an Agilent 2100 Bioanalyzer. This clonotype was counted many times. Its antigen is not yet known. Base qualities are missing; no much larger clone stands one base away. For repertoire sequencing, TCR beta CDR3 regions were amplified from RNA transcripts. A first-round RT-PCR used HTBI primers with the Qiagen OneStep RT-PCR kit, followed by a second-round multiplex PCR, size selection and purification. Libraries were sequenced on an Illumina HiSeq2000 using paired-end 100 bp reads. Concerning the study's data processing: SOAPnuke was used to process the reads, removing any read that contained adapters or uncalled bases, had a mean Phred below 15, or lacked an exact match to the constant primer or identifier. COPE v1.2.5 was used to merge the high-quality paired reads. Unique nucleotide sequences were defined as clonotypes and aligned to IMGT TRB V, D and J references using MiTCR v1.1. Analysis was restricted to V-J combinations with a frequency above 0.0001, which covered roughly 99% of repertoires. A TCR clonal expansion and chaos score per V-J combination was defined as the ratio of F50 clonal expansion to chaos observed in the TCRdist matrix. Features were reduced by Welch's t-statistics and random forest to approximately 13 V-J combinations, which fed a naive Bayes classifier. Thyroid-blood repertoire similarity was quantified with the Morisita-Horn index. The public reads were quality trimmed at Q25 with fastp and then assembled into clones with MiXCR by TCRdb, keeping productive beta chains. Every distinct CDR3 protein forms one entry, paired with its most common genes and DNA. The V and J calls reflect TCRdb's pipeline rather than the authors' work. This sample lists about 550,000 distinct CDR3 sequences; just under 40% were detected once. The ten largest clones add up to 3.5% to 4.5% of the sample.

The sample was peripheral blood or thyroid tissue (not recorded which). This TCR derives from an adult man with Graves' hyperthyroidism.

In nucleotides, the sequence is TGTGCCAGCACAGGGCAGGGAGATTTGGGCAATCAGCCCCAGCATTTT. This sequence encodes CASTGQGDLGNQPQHF. The chain is encoded by TRBV5-5 joined to TRBJ1-5, with TRBD1 tentatively as D gene (5 bases match). The CDR3, from cysteine to phenylalanine, totals 16 residues. Kept here is only the CDR3 DNA, which spans 48 bases and is read in frame from base 1. CDR1 and CDR2 are drawn from the germline V gene (reference sequence): SGHKS, YYEKEE. V drops 6 bases and J drops 2 bases, leaving 18 bases in between.